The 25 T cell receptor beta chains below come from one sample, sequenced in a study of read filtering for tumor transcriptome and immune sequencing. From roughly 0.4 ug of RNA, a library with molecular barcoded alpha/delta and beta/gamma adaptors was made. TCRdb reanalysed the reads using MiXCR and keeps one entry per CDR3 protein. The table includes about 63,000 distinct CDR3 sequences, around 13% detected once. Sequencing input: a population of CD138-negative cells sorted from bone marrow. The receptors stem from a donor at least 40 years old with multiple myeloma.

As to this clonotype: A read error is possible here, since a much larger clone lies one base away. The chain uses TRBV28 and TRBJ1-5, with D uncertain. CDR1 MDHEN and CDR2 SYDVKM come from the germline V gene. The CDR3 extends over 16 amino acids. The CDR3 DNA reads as TGTGCCAGCGGTTTCGAATTCGGGTCGAGCAATCAGCCCCAGCATTTT. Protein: CASGFEFGSSNQPQHF. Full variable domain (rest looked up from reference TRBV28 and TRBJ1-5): DVKVTQSSRYLVKRTGEKVFLECVQDMDHENMFWYRQDPGLGLRLIYFSYDVKMKEKGDIPEGYSVSREKKERFSLILESASTNQTSMYLCASGFEFGSSNQPQHFGDGTRLSIL.

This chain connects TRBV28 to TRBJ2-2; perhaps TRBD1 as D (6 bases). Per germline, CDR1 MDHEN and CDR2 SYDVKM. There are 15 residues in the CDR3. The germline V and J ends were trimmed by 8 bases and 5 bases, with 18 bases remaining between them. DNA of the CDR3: TGTGCCAGCGGTACCCTGACAGGAAGAACCGGGGAGCTGTTTTTT. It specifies CASGTLTGRTGELFF.

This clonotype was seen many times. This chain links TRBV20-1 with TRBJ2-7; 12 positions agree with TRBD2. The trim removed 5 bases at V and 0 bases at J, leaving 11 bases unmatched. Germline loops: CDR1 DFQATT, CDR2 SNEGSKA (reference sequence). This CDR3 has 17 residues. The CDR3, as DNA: TGCAGTGCTCCCCCCCTGACTAGCGGGAGACCCTCCTACGAGCAGTACTTC. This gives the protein CSAPPLTSGRPSYEQYF.

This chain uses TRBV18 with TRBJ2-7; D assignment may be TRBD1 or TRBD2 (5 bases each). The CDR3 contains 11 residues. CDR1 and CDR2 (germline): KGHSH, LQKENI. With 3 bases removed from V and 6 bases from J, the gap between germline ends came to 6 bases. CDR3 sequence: CASSPGVEQYF. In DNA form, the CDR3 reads TGTGCCAGCTCACCGGGGGTCGAGCAGTACTTC.

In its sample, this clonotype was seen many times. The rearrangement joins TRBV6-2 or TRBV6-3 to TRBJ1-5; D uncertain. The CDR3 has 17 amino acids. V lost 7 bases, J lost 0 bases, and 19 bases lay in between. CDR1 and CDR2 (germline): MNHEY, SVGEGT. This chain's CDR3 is CASTPGRQEYSNQPQHF. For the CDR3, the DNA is TGTGCCAGCACCCCCGGACGTCAGGAGTATAGCAATCAGCCCCAGCATTTT.

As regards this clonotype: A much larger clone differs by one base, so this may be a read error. The CDR3 bases are TGCAGTGCTCCTCAGCGGGTCCGAGAGACCCAGTACTTC. Protein sequence: CSAPQRVRETQYF. J is TRBJ2-5 and V is TRBV20-1; a weak D match, TRBD2 (6 bases). This CDR3 is built from 13 residues. Germline values: CDR1 DFQATT, CDR2 SNEGSKA (reference sequence). V lost 5 bases to trimming and J lost 4 bases, with 14 bases between them.

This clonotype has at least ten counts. The CDR3 region has the DNA TGTGCCAGCAGTGGAACGGGAGTGTTGAATGAGCAGTTCTTC. This translates into CASSGTGVLNEQFF. The rearrangement joins TRBV27 to TRBJ2-1; perhaps TRBD2 as D (6 bases). CDR1 and CDR2 (germline): MNHEY, SMNVEV (reference sequence). This CDR3 has 14 residues. V lost 5 bases to trimming and J lost 7 bases, with 15 bases between them.

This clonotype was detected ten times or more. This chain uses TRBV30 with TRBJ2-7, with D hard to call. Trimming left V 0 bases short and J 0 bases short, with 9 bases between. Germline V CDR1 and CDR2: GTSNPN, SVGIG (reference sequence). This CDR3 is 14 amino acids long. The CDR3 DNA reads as TGTGCCTGGAGTGTGGCAGCATCCTCCTACGAGCAGTACTTC. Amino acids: CAWSVAASSYEQYF.

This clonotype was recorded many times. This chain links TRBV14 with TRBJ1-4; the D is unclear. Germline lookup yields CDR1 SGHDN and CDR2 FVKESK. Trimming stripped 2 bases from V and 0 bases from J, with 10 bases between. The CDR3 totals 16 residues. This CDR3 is CASSQLTGATNEKLFF. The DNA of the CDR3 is TGTGCCAGCAGCCAACTCACGGGCGCAACTAATGAAAAACTGTTTTTT.

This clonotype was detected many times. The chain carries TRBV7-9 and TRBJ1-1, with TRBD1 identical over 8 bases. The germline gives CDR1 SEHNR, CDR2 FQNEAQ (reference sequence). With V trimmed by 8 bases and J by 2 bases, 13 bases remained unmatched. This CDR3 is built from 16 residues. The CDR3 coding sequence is TGTGCCAGCGGTAGCCAGGGGGCTTTGCGAAACACTGAAGCTTTCTTT. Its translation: CASGSQGALRNTEAFF.

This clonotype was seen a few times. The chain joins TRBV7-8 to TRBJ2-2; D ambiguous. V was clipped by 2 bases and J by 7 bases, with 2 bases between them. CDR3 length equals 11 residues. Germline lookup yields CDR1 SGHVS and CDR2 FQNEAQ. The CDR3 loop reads CASSLLGELFF. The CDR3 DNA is TGTGCCAGCAGCTTACTCGGGGAGCTGTTTTTT.

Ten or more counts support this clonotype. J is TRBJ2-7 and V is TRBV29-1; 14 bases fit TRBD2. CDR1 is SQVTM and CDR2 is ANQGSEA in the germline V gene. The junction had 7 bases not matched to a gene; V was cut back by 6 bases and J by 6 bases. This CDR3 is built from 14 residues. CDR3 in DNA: TGCAGCGTGTCGGGACTAGCGGGAGTGGGCGAGCAGTACTTC. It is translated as CSVSGLAGVGEQYF.

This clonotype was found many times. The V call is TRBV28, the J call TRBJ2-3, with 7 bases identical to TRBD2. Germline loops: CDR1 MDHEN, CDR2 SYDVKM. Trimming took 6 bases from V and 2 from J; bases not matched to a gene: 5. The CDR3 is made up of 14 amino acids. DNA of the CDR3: TGTGCCAGCAGAAGCGGGATATCCACAGATACGCAGTATTTT. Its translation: CASRSGISTDTQYF.

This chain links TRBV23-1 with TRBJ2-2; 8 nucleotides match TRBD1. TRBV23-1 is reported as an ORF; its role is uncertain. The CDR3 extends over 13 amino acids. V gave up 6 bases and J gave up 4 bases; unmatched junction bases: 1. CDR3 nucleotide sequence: TGCGCCAGCAGAGACAGGGGCACCGGGGAGCTGTTTTTT. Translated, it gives CASRDRGTGELFF.

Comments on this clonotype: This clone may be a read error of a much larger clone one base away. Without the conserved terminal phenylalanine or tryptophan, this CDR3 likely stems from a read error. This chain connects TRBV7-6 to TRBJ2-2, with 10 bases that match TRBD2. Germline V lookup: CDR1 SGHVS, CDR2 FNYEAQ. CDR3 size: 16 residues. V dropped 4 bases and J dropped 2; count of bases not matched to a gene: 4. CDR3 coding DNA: TGTGCCAGCAGCTCAGCGGGAGGGATCAACACCGGGGAGCTGTTTCTT. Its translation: CASSSAGGINTGELFL.

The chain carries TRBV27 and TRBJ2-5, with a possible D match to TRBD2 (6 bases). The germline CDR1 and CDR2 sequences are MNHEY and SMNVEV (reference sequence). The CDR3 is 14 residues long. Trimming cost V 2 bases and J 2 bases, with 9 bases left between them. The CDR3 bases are TGTGCCAGCAGTTTACGGGGGAGGCAAGAGACCCAGTACTTC. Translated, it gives CASSLRGRQETQYF.

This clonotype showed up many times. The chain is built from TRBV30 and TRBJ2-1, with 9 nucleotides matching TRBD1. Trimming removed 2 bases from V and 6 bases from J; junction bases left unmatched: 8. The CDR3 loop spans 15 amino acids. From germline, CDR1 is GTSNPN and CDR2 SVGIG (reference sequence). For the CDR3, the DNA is TGTGCCTGGAGTCAGCGGGACAGGGCTAGCAATGAGCAGTTCTTC. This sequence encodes CAWSQRDRASNEQFF.

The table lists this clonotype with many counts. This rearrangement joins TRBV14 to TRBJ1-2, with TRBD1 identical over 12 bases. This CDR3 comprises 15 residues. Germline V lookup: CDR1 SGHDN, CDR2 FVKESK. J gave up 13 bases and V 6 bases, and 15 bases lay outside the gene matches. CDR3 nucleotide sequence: TGTGCCAGCAGGTCCTCCGGGACAGGGGGCTTTATCGGCACCTTC. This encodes CASRSSGTGGFIGTF.

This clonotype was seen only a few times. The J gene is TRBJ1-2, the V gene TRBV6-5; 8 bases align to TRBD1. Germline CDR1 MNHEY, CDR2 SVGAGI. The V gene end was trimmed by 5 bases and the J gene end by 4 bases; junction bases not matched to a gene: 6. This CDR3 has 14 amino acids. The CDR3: CASSAAQGAYGYTF. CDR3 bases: TGTGCCAGCAGTGCCGCCCAGGGGGCCTATGGCTACACCTTC.

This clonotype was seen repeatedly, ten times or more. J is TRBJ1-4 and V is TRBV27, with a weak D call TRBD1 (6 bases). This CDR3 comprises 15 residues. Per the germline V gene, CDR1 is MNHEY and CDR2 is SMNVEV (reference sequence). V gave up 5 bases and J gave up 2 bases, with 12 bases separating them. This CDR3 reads CASSVRGATNEKLFF. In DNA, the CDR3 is TGTGCCAGCAGTGTCAGGGGCGCGACTAATGAAAAACTGTTTTTT.

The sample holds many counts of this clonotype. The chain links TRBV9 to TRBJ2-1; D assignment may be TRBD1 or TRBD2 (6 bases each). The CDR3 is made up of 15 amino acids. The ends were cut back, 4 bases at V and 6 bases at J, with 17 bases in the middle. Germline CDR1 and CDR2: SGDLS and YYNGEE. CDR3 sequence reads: CASSPPQGGSNEQFF. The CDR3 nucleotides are TGTGCCAGCAGCCCCCCCCAAGGGGGGAGCAATGAGCAGTTCTTC.

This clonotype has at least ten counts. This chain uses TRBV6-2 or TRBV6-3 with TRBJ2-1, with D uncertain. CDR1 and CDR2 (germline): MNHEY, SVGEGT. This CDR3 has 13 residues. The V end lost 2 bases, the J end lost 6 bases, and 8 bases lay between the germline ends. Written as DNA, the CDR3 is TGTGCCAGCAGTTACGCGAGGTCCAATGAGCAGTTCTTC. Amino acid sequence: CASSYARSNEQFF.

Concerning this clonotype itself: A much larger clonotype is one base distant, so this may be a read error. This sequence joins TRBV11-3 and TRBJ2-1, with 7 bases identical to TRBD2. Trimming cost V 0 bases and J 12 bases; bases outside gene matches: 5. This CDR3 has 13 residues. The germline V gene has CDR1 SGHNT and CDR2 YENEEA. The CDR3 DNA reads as TGTGCCAGCAGCTTAGAATTTAGCGGGCTGCAGTTCTTC. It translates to CASSLEFSGLQFF.

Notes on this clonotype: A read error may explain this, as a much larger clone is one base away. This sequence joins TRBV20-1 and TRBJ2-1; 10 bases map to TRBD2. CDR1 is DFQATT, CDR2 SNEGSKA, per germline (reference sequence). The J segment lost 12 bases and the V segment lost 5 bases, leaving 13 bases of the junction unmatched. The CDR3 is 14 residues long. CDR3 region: CSASSGRGLDGQFF. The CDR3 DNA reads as TGCAGTGCTTCTAGCGGGAGAGGGCTGGATGGGCAGTTCTTC.

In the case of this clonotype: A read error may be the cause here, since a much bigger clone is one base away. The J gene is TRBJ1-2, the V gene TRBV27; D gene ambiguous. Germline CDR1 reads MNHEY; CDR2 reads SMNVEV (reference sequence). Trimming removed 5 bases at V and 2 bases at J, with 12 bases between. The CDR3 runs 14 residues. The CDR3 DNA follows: TGTGCCAGCAGTACCGCCCTCTCCAACTATGGCTACACCTTC. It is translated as CASSTALSNYGYTF.